This TCR beta chain derives from a study of response to subunit inactivated influenza vaccine. CDR3 size: 15 residues. The germline gives CDR1 LNHNV, CDR2 YYDKDF (reference sequence). V lost 5 bases, J lost 2 bases, and 6 bases stayed unmatched. This clonotype showed up many times. The antigen is not known. TCRdb passed the RT-PCR reads through MiXCR, listing each CDR3 protein once. The data contain about 180,000 distinct CDR3 sequences, approximately 9.2% of them singletons. The study's findings and limits: Seasonal influenza vaccination, on each occasion, was suggested by the authors to recruit few new T cells.

The material sequenced was non-naive T cells sorted from PBMCs, taken on the day of vaccination. The TCR sequence derives from a man aged 50 or older who received an inactivated influenza vaccine. This sequence joins TRBV15 and TRBJ2-1; TRBD2 aligns across 7 bases. The CDR3 here is CATSLRGSPYNEQFF. The DNA for the CDR3 is TGTGCCACCAGCCTGCGGGGGTCCCCCTACAATGAGCAGTTCTTC.